These 9 T cell receptor beta chains came from one sample sequenced in a study of blood T cell repertoires in COVID-19. Assay used: immunoSEQ multiplex PCR; TCRdb lists only in-frame clones, some missing. The data show roughly 390,000 clones, with around 87% seen just once and 10% held by the top ten. Sequenced input: peripheral blood. The receptors were sampled from a young woman with COVID-19, enrolled during active disease.

This chain links TRBV2 with TRBJ2-7; D gene uncertain. The CDR3 loop spans 13 amino acids. Looked up from germline, CDR1 is SNHLY and CDR2 is FYNNEI. Deletions cut 1 base from V and 9 bases from J, with 13 bases between. The DNA of the CDR3 is TGTGCCAGCAGTGAAGACCGACACCTACGGCAGTACTTC. Translated: CASSEDRHLRQYF.

The chain carries TRBV6-4 and TRBJ2-1; TRBD1 matches at 7 bases. Germline V gene lookup returns CDR1 MRHNA and CDR2 SNTAGT. The junction had 6 bases not matched to a gene; V was cut back by 0 bases and J by 7 bases. CDR3 length equals 15 residues. CDR3 bases: TGTGCCAGCAGTGACTCGAGGGGGCTAGCTAATGAGCAGTTCTTC. Translated, it gives CASSDSRGLANEQFF.

The chain uses TRBV6-5 and TRBJ1-2, with D unclear. Germline assignment: CDR1 MNHEY and CDR2 SVGAGI. Trimming removed 5 bases at V and 1 base at J, with 11 bases between. The CDR3 runs 14 residues. The CDR3 reads CASSSRTNNYGYTF. In DNA, the CDR3 is TGTGCCAGCAGTAGTAGAACGAATAACTATGGCTACACCTTC.

This clone has a count of ten or more. V gene TRBV6-4 combines with J gene TRBJ2-4; possible D gene TRBD2, 5 bases. V lost 0 bases and J 6 bases, leaving 6 bases between the germline ends. This CDR3 has 13 residues. CDR1 and CDR2 from the germline V gene are MRHNA and SNTAGT. In DNA form, the CDR3 reads TGTGCCAGCAGTGACTCTGGAGGAAACATTCAGTACTTC. Its protein is CASSDSGGNIQYF.

The rearrangement uses TRBV24-1 and TRBJ2-5, with D possibly being TRBD2 (5 bases). V was cut by 9 bases and J by 10 bases, with 20 bases left in between. The CDR3 totals 13 residues. CDR1 KGHDR and CDR2 SFDVKD come from the germline V gene. In nucleotides, the CDR3 is TGTGCCACCTCAAGGCCGGGGATTAGGGACCAGTACTTC. This encodes CATSRPGIRDQYF.

J is TRBJ1-2 and V is TRBV9, with 9 nucleotides matching TRBD1. CDR1 SGDLS and CDR2 YYNGEE come from the germline V gene. The CDR3 extends over 15 amino acids. V trimming: 2 bases; J trimming: 8 bases; junction bases outside the gene matches: 10. CDR3: CASSVGDREQDGYTF. CDR3 DNA: TGTGCCAGCAGCGTGGGGGACAGGGAGCAGGACGGCTACACCTTC.

This CDR3 is CATSDYSGSSGELFF. Here the CDR3 DNA reads TGTGCCACCAGTGACTATAGCGGGAGTTCTGGGGAGCTGTTTTTT. The V and J genes are TRBV24-1 and TRBJ2-2; TRBD2 matches 9 bases. The CDR3 spans 15 residues. J was trimmed by 8 bases and V by 4 bases; bases with no gene match: 7. Germline lookup yields CDR1 KGHDR and CDR2 SFDVKD.

The chain employs TRBV3-1 (or the pseudogene TRBV3-2) and TRBJ2-7, with 13 positions matching TRBD2. The V and J ends lost 6 bases and 2 bases, in that order; junction bases with no gene match: 16. CDR3 length: 19 amino acids. CDR1 is LGHDT, CDR2 YNNKEL, per germline (reference sequence). DNA of the CDR3: TGTGCCAGCAGGGGGCCGGGACTAGCGGGGAACGGAGGAACCTACGAGCAGTACTTC. Protein product: CASRGPGLAGNGGTYEQYF.

The chain is built from TRBV19 and TRBJ2-2; 13 nucleotides agree with TRBD2. The J segment lost 2 bases and the V segment lost 5 bases, leaving 8 bases of the junction unmatched. The length of the CDR3 is 18 residues. Per the germline V gene, CDR1 is LNHDA and CDR2 is SQIVND (reference sequence). The CDR3 loop is CASSPRTSGRGNTGELFF. CDR3 in DNA: TGTGCCAGTAGTCCCCGGACTAGCGGGAGAGGAAACACCGGGGAGCTGTTTTTT.